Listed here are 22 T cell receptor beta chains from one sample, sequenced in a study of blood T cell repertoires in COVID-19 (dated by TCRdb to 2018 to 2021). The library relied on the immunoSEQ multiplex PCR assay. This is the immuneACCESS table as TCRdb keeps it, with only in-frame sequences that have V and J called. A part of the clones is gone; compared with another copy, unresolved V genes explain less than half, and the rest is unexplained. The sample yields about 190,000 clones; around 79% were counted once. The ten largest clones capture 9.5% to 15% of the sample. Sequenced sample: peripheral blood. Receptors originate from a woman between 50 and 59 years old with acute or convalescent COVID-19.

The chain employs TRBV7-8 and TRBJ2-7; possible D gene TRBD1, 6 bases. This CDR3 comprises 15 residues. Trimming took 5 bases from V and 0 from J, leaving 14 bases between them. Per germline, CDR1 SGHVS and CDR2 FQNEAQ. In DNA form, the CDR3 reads TGTGCCAGCAGCCCCCACGGACAGCCCTCCTACGAGCAGTACTTC. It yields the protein CASSPHGQPSYEQYF.

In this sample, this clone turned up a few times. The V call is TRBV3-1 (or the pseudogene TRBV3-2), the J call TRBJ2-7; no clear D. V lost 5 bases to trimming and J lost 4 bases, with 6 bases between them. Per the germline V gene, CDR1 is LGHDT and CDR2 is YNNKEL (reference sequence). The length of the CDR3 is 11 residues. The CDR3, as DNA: TGTGCCAGCAGCGACTTATACGAGCAGTACTTC. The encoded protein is CASSDLYEQYF.

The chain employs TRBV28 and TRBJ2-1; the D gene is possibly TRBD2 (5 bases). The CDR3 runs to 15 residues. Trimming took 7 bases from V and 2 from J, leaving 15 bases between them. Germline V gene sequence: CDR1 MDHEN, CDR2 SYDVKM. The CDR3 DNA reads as TGTGCCAGCACCTCTCGCCTAGCCCCCTACAATGAGCAGTTCTTC. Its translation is CASTSRLAPYNEQFF. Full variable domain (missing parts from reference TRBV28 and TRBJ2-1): DVKVTQSSRYLVKRTGEKVFLECVQDMDHENMFWYRQDPGLGLRLIYFSYDVKMKEKGDIPEGYSVSREKKERFSLILESASTNQTSMYLCASTSRLAPYNEQFFGPGTRLTVL.

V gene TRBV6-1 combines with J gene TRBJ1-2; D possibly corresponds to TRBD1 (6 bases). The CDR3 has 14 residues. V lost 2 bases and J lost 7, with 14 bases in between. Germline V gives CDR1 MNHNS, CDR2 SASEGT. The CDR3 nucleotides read TGTGCCAGCAGTGAATTTACAGGGTGGGGTGGCTACACCTTC. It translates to CASSEFTGWGGYTF.

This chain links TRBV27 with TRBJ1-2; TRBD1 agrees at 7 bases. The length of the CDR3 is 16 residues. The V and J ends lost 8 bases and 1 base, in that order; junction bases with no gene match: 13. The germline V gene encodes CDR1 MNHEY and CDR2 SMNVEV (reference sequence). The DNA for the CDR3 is TGTGCCAGCCCAACCGGGACAGAGCTTAATAACTATGGCTACACCTTC. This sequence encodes CASPTGTELNNYGYTF.

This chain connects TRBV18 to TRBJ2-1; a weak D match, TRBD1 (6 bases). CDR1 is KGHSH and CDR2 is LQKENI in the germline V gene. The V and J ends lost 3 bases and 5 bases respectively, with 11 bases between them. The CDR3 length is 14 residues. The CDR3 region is CASSPGQQNNEQFF. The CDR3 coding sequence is TGTGCCAGCTCACCGGGACAACAGAACAATGAGCAGTTCTTC.

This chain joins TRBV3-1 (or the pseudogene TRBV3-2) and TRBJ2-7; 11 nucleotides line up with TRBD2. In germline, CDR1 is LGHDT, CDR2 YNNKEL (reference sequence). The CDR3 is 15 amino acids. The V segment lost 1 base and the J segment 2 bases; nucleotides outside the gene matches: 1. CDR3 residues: CASSQGLAGTYEQYF. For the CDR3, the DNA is TGTGCCAGCAGCCAAGGACTAGCGGGGACCTACGAGCAGTACTTC.

The CDR3 nucleotides are TGTGCCAGCAGTGATCGAAGACAGGGGGTGAATGCTTTCTTT. Translating it yields CASSDRRQGVNAFF. The chain links TRBV25-1 to TRBJ1-1; 9 nucleotides line up with TRBD1. The J segment lost 11 bases and the V segment lost 3 bases, leaving 10 bases of the junction unmatched. This CDR3 spans 14 amino acids. CDR1 is MGHDK, CDR2 SYGVNS, per germline.

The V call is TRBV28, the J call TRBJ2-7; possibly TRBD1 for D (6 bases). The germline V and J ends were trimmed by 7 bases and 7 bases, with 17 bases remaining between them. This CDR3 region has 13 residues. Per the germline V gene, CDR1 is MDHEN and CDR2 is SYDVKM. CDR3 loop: CASTGASKWEQYF. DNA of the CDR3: TGTGCCAGCACAGGGGCCTCGAAGTGGGAGCAGTACTTC.

DNA of the CDR3: TGTGCCAGCAGTTTATATCCCGCCTTCGGGACAGTAGTTTTTGAGCAGTTCTTC. Translation gives CASSLYPAFGTVVFEQFF. The rearrangement links TRBV27 to TRBJ2-1, with 7 nucleotides matching TRBD1. The CDR3 covers 18 residues. Germline V CDR1 and CDR2: MNHEY, SMNVEV (reference sequence). J gave up 9 bases and V 1 base, and 18 bases lay outside the gene matches.

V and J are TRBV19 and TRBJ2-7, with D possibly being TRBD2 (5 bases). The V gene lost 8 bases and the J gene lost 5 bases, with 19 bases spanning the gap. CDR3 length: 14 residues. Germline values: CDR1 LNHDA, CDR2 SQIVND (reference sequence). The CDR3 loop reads CASSHRAERHEQYF. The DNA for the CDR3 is TGTGCCAGTTCCCACCGAGCGGAAAGGCACGAGCAGTACTTC.

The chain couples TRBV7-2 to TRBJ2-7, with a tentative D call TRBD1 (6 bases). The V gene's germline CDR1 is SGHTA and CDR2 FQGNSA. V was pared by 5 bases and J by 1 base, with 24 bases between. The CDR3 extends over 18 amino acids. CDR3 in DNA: TGTGCCAGCAGCCACCAGGTGGGGGCGACAGGCTGGTCCTACGAGCAGTACTTC. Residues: CASSHQVGATGWSYEQYF.

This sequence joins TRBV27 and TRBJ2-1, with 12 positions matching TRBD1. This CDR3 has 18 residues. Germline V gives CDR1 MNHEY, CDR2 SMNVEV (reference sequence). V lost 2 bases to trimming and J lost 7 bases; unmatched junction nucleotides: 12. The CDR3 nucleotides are TGTGCCAGCAGTTTAAGTTTCTGGGACAGGGGGCGAAGTAATGAGCAGTTCTTC. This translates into CASSLSFWDRGRSNEQFF.

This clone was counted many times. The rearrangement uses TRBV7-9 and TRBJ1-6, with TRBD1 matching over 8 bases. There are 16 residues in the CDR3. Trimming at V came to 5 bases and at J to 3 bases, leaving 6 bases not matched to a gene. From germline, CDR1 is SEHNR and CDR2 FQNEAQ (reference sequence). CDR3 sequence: CASSHGQGFYNSPLHF. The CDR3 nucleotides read TGTGCCAGCAGCCACGGACAGGGCTTCTATAATTCACCCCTCCACTTT.

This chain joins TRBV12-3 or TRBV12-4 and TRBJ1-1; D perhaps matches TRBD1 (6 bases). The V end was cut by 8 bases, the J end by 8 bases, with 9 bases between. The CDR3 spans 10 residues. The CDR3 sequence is CASADREAFF. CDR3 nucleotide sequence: TGTGCCAGCGCAGACAGGGAAGCTTTCTTT.

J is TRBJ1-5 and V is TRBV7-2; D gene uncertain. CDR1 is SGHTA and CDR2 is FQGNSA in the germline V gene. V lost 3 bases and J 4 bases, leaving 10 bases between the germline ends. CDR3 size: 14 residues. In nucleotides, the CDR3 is TGTGCCAGCAGCTTTCAGACTGGGAATCAGCCCCAGCATTTT. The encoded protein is CASSFQTGNQPQHF.

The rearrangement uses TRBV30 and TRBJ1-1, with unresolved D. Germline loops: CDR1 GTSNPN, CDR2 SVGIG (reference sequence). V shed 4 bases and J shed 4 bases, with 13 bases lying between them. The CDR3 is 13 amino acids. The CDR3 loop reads CAWTTAGFTEAFF. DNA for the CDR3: TGTGCCTGGACCACCGCGGGTTTCACTGAAGCTTTCTTT.

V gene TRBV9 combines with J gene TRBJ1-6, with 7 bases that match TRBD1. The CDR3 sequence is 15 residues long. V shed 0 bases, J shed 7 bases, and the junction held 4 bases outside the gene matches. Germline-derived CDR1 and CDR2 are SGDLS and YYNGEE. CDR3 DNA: TGTGCCAGCAGCGTAGGACAGGGCCGGAATTCACCCCTCCACTTT. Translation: CASSVGQGRNSPLHF.

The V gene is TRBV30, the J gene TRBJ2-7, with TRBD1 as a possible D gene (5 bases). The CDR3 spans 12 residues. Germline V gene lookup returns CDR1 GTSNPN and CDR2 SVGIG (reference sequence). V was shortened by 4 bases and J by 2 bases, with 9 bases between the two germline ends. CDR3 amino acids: CAWNPGTYEQYF. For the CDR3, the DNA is TGTGCCTGGAACCCAGGGACCTACGAGCAGTACTTC.

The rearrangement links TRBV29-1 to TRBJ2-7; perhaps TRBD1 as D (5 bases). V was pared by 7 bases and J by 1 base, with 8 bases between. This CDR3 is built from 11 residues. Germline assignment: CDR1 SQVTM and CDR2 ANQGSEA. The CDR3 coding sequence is TGCAGCGCCAGACAGTCCTACGAGCAGTACTTC. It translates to CSARQSYEQYF.

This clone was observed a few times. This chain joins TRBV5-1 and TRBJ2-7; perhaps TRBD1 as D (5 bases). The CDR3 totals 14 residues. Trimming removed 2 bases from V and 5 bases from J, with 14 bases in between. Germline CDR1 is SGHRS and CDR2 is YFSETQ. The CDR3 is CASSFRVDKHEQYF. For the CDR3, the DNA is TGCGCCAGCAGCTTCAGGGTAGACAAGCACGAGCAGTACTTC.

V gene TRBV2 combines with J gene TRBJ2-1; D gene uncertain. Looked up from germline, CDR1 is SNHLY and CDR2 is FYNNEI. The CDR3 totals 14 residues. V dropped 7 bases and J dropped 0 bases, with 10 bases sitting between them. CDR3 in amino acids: CASNGPLSYNEQFF. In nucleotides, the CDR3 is TGTGCCAGCAATGGCCCTCTCTCCTACAATGAGCAGTTCTTC.